This T cell receptor (beta chain) was captured in a study of sequential checkpoint blockade in melanoma. As for the study in general: Patients were randomized 1:1 to nivolumab-then-ipilimumab or ipilimumab-then-nivolumab first-line. Maintenance nivolumab came after either treatment sequence.

Only in-frame clones appear in the TCRdb table, and some are missing; sequencing was by immunoSEQ multiplex PCR. The table shows 23,000 or so clones, with around 70% occurring only once. Described treatment: randomized to nivolumab then ipilimumab (arm A) or the reverse (arm B). DNA-damaging chemotherapy had not been given to any patient beforehand. PBMC sorting kept live CD3+CD8+ cells without CD19 or CD56. This CDR3 has 18 amino acids. The gene calls are TRBV21-1 and TRBJ2-2; the table's D call of TRBD1 was not tested on the DNA. TRBV21-1 is a pseudogene locus. The source of this sequence is a human donor with melanoma. Sequencing was performed on CD8+ T cells sorted from blood (inferred from file names), taken from a patient given nivolumab and ipilimumab in sequence. CDR3 DNA: TGTGCCAGCAGCCCCCGAAAGAGGGAAAGGGGGCAGGGCGGGGAGCTGTTTTTT. Translated, it gives CASSPRKRERGQGGELFF.